One and the same sample provided the 7 T cell receptor beta chains below, sequenced in a study of blood T cell repertoires in COVID-19 (dated by TCRdb to 2020 to 2022). Library method: the immunoSEQ multiplex PCR assay. This is the immuneACCESS table as TCRdb keeps it, with only in-frame sequences that have V and J called. A part of the clones is gone; compared with another copy, unresolved V genes explain less than half, and the rest is unexplained. A total of more than 95,000 clones appear in this sample, approximately 84% of them only once. 26% of the sample is in the top ten clones. The sequencing sample was made of peripheral blood. The receptors shown here come from a man aged 60-69 years with acute or convalescent COVID-19.

The chain uses TRBV29-1 and TRBJ2-7; a weak D match, TRBD1 (5 bases). V lost 6 bases to trimming and J lost 7 bases, with 16 bases between them. This CDR3 comprises 12 residues. The V gene's germline CDR1 is SQVTM and CDR2 ANQGSEA. In DNA, the CDR3 is TGCAGCGTCCTAGATAACAGGATTGAGCAGTACTTC. It yields the protein CSVLDNRIEQYF.

The chain is built from TRBV3-1 (or the pseudogene TRBV3-2) and TRBJ1-2, with D tentatively TRBD1 (6 bases). The CDR3 has 17 amino acids. Germline CDR1 LGHDT, CDR2 YNNKEL (reference sequence). The V end lost 1 base, the J end lost 2 bases, and 17 bases lay between the germline ends. In nucleotides, the CDR3 is TGTGCCAGCAGCCAAGCGGGGGGCGGGACCGCAAACTATGGCTACACCTTC. Its protein is CASSQAGGGTANYGYTF.

This clone was found a few times. The CDR3 loop is CASSFSGNNSPLHF. The CDR3 bases are TGTGCCAGCAGCTTTTCGGGGAACAATTCACCCCTCCACTTT. This chain links TRBV11-3 with TRBJ1-6; no reliable D call. Trimming removed 3 bases from V and 7 bases from J, with 10 bases in between. CDR1 is SGHNT and CDR2 is YENEEA in the germline V gene. This CDR3 spans 14 amino acids.

The chain has TRBV5-4 and TRBJ2-3, with 9 bases aligning to TRBD1. Trimming cost V 4 bases and J 2 bases; bases outside gene matches: 8. In germline, CDR1 is SGHNT, CDR2 YYREEE (reference sequence). This CDR3 has 16 residues. DNA for the CDR3: TGTGCCAGCAGCCCGGGGGGACAGGGTTTCACAGATACGCAGTATTTT. It translates to CASSPGGQGFTDTQYF.

The rearrangement links TRBV5-1 to TRBJ2-2, with D unclear. Germline CDR1 and CDR2: SGHRS and YFSETQ. This CDR3 is 14 amino acids long. Between the trimmed V and J ends, which lost 4 bases and 5 bases, there was a span of 12 bases. CDR3 region: CASSPYFQTGELFF. CDR3 DNA sequence: TGCGCCAGCAGCCCCTACTTCCAAACCGGGGAGCTGTTTTTT.

The chain couples TRBV5-6 to TRBJ2-1; D might be TRBD2 (5 bases). V was pared by 3 bases and J by 9 bases, with 16 bases between. CDR1 is SGHDT, CDR2 YYEEEE, per germline. The CDR3 is made up of 14 amino acids. The CDR3 nucleotides are TGTGCCAGCAGCTACAGCGGAACCTTGGGTGAGCAGTTCTTC. Protein: CASSYSGTLGEQFF.

The V call is TRBV6-5, the J call TRBJ2-7; D not resolved. The germline V gene encodes CDR1 MNHEY and CDR2 SVGAGI. Trimming took off 8 bases at V and 4 bases at J, with 12 bases between the two ends. The CDR3 sequence is 12 residues long. CDR3 sequence: CASRDIFYEQYF. The DNA of the CDR3 is TGTGCCAGCCGAGACATATTTTACGAGCAGTACTTC.